This is a list of T cell receptor beta chains from one sample in a study of blood T cell repertoires in COVID-19. Using immunoSEQ multiplex PCR, the repertoire was profiled, and TCRdb retains in-frame clones only, with some absent. The sample shows about 130,000 clones, roughly 84% of them seen only once. Sequencing used peripheral blood. These receptors all come from a woman aged 25 to 39 who had recovered from COVID-19. CDR3s include the opening cysteine and the closing phenylalanine or tryptophan. Fields, in order: J gene, clone size, CDR3 length, V gene, D gene, CDR3 DNA, CDR3 protein. D genes are given only for firm matches. Not all rows give a size; the values are once, few, many and, for expanded clones, a class.

j_gene: TRBJ2-7
abundance: NA
len: 15
v_gene: TRBV5-4
d_gene: TRBD1
CDR3nt: TGTGCCAGCAGCTTACCGGGACAGGGGTCCTACGAGCAGTACTTC
CDR3aa: CASSLPGQGSYEQYF

j_gene: TRBJ1-6
abundance: NA
len: 16
v_gene: TRBV18
d_gene: TRBD1
CDR3nt: TGTGCCAGCTCACCACCGTCCAGGGGGCACGGATCACCCCTCCACTTT
CDR3aa: CASSPPSRGHGSPLHF

j_gene: TRBJ1-1
abundance: NA
len: 14
v_gene: TRBV6-5
d_gene: TRBD1
CDR3nt: TGTGCCAGCAGAAAACGGACAGGGACCACTGAAGCTTTCTTT
CDR3aa: CASRKRTGTTEAFF

j_gene: TRBJ1-2
abundance: NA
len: 14
v_gene: TRBV5-5
d_gene: TRBD1
CDR3nt: TGTGCCAGCAGCTTCCCGGACAGGGGAAATGGCTACACCTTC
CDR3aa: CASSFPDRGNGYTF

j_gene: TRBJ1-1
abundance: NA
len: 14
v_gene: TRBV10-2
d_gene: NA
CDR3nt: TGCGCCAGCAGTGCTGGTGGGGGGACCACTGAAGCTTTCTTT
CDR3aa: CASSAGGGTTEAFF

j_gene: TRBJ2-2
abundance: NA
len: 16
v_gene: TRBV19
d_gene: NA
CDR3nt: TGTGCCAGTATGAAAAGAGGACAAGCGAACACCGGGGAGCTGTTTTTT
CDR3aa: CASMKRGQANTGELFF

j_gene: TRBJ2-1
abundance: once
len: 14
v_gene: TRBV19
d_gene: TRBD2
CDR3nt: TGTGCCAGTAAGTTCGGGACTAGCAACAATGAGCAGTTCTTC
CDR3aa: CASKFGTSNNEQFF

j_gene: TRBJ2-7
abundance: NA
len: 15
v_gene: TRBV15
d_gene: TRBD2
CDR3nt: TGTGCCACCAGCAGAGATGCGGGGGGCCCCTACGAGCAGTACTTC
CDR3aa: CATSRDAGGPYEQYF

j_gene: TRBJ1-2
abundance: NA
len: 15
v_gene: TRBV6-6
d_gene: NA
CDR3nt: TGTGCCAGCAGTTACGATCTTCGGGGGGTCTATGGCTACACCTTC
CDR3aa: CASSYDLRGVYGYTF

j_gene: TRBJ1-1
abundance: NA
len: 14
v_gene: TRBV7-3
d_gene: NA
CDR3nt: TGTGCCAGCAGCCCCTACGCCGGAGGTGGTGAAGCTTTCTTT
CDR3aa: CASSPYAGGGEAFF

j_gene: TRBJ2-7
abundance: NA
len: 16
v_gene: TRBV3-1/TRBV3-2
d_gene: NA
CDR3nt: TGTGCCAGCAGCCAGATCACTAGCCCGACTTACTACGAGCAGTACTTC
CDR3aa: CASSQITSPTYYEQYF

j_gene: TRBJ1-2
abundance: NA
len: 13
v_gene: TRBV7-3
d_gene: NA
CDR3nt: TGTGCCAGCAGCTCGGACATGGGCTATGGCTACACCTTC
CDR3aa: CASSSDMGYGYTF

j_gene: TRBJ2-5
abundance: NA
len: 15
v_gene: TRBV6-5
d_gene: TRBD2
CDR3nt: TGTGCCAGTGCGCGGGGGGGGGCTGGTCAAGAGACCCAGTACTTC
CDR3aa: CASARGGAGQETQYF

j_gene: TRBJ1-1
abundance: NA
len: 13
v_gene: TRBV5-6
d_gene: NA
CDR3nt: TGTGCCAGCAGCGCGGGGGGCCGGGCTGAAGCTTTCTTT
CDR3aa: CASSAGGRAEAFF

j_gene: TRBJ2-3
abundance: NA
len: 16
v_gene: TRBV7-8
d_gene: TRBD1
CDR3nt: TGTGCCAGCAGCTTTACAGGGGGCGGGCCATCAGATACGCAGTATTTT
CDR3aa: CASSFTGGGPSDTQYF

j_gene: TRBJ2-2
abundance: NA
len: 15
v_gene: TRBV18
d_gene: TRBD1
CDR3nt: TGTGCCAGCTCGCGGGGGACAGGGTACACCGGGGAGCTGTTTTTT
CDR3aa: CASSRGTGYTGELFF

j_gene: TRBJ1-5
abundance: NA
len: 15
v_gene: TRBV18
d_gene: NA
CDR3nt: TGTGCCAGCTCACCACTCCCGGGGGGGGGTCAGCCCCAGCATTTT
CDR3aa: CASSPLPGGGQPQHF

j_gene: TRBJ2-3
abundance: NA
len: 15
v_gene: TRBV19
d_gene: NA
CDR3nt: TGTGCCAGTAGTATTGGAGCGAAGGCCACAGATACGCAGTATTTT
CDR3aa: CASSIGAKATDTQYF

j_gene: TRBJ1-5
abundance: NA
len: 14
v_gene: TRBV6-1
d_gene: NA
CDR3nt: TGTGCCAGCAGTGAAGCTGGCGGAGTTCAGCCCCAGCATTTT
CDR3aa: CASSEAGGVQPQHF

j_gene: TRBJ1-2
abundance: once
len: 13
v_gene: TRBV11-2
d_gene: NA
CDR3nt: TGTGCCAGCAGCCCCGGACAGAACTATGGCTACACCTTC
CDR3aa: CASSPGQNYGYTF

j_gene: TRBJ1-3
abundance: NA
len: 16
v_gene: TRBV7-9
d_gene: NA
CDR3nt: TGTGCCAGCAGCTTACGTTCTCGACACTCTGGAAACACCATATATTTT
CDR3aa: CASSLRSRHSGNTIYF

j_gene: TRBJ2-7
abundance: NA
len: 12
v_gene: TRBV7-8
d_gene: NA
CDR3nt: TGTGCCAGCAGCTCCGTCCTCAGGGAGCAGTACTTC
CDR3aa: CASSSVLREQYF

j_gene: TRBJ1-4
abundance: NA
len: 13
v_gene: TRBV19
d_gene: TRBD1
CDR3nt: TGTGCCAGCGGACAGGGGGCATATGAAAAACTGTTTTTT
CDR3aa: CASGQGAYEKLFF

j_gene: TRBJ2-7
abundance: few
len: 15
v_gene: TRBV5-1
d_gene: TRBD1
CDR3nt: TGCGCCAGCAGGACCCTTGGGACAGGGCCCTACGAGCAGTACTTC
CDR3aa: CASRTLGTGPYEQYF

j_gene: TRBJ1-4
abundance: NA
len: 16
v_gene: TRBV5-5
d_gene: TRBD1
CDR3nt: TGTGCCAGCAGCTTGCCTACAGGGGTTACTAATGAAAAACTGTTTTTT
CDR3aa: CASSLPTGVTNEKLFF

j_gene: TRBJ2-1
abundance: many
len: 15
v_gene: TRBV5-1
d_gene: TRBD2
CDR3nt: TGCGCCAGCAGCTTGAGGGGAGGGCATTACAATGAGCAGTTCTTC
CDR3aa: CASSLRGGHYNEQFF

j_gene: TRBJ2-7
abundance: NA
len: 16
v_gene: TRBV3-1/TRBV3-2
d_gene: TRBD2
CDR3nt: TGTGCCAGCAGCCAGGGTACTAGCGGGGGCTCCTACGAGCAGTACTTC
CDR3aa: CASSQGTSGGSYEQYF

j_gene: TRBJ1-2
abundance: NA
len: 12
v_gene: TRBV29-1
d_gene: NA
CDR3nt: TGCAGCTCTACGACAGGAGACTATGGCTACACCTTC
CDR3aa: CSSTTGDYGYTF

j_gene: TRBJ1-1
abundance: NA
len: 14
v_gene: TRBV5-1
d_gene: TRBD1
CDR3nt: TGCGCCAGCAGCTTTCAACAGGGGGACACTGAAGCTTTCTTT
CDR3aa: CASSFQQGDTEAFF

j_gene: TRBJ2-2
abundance: NA
len: 15
v_gene: TRBV27
d_gene: TRBD2
CDR3nt: TGTGCCAGCAGCACTAGCGGGAGAAACACCGGGGAGCTGTTTTTT
CDR3aa: CASSTSGRNTGELFF

j_gene: TRBJ2-3
abundance: many
len: 16
v_gene: TRBV19
d_gene: TRBD2
CDR3nt: TGTGCCAGTAGTCCCTGGATAGCGGGAAGTACAGATACGCAGTATTTT
CDR3aa: CASSPWIAGSTDTQYF

j_gene: TRBJ1-1
abundance: once
len: 15
v_gene: TRBV9
d_gene: TRBD1
CDR3nt: TGTGCCAGCAGCGGGACAGGGGCTTGGAACACTGAAGCTTTCTTT
CDR3aa: CASSGTGAWNTEAFF

j_gene: TRBJ1-3
abundance: NA
len: 13
v_gene: TRBV6-5
d_gene: TRBD1
CDR3nt: TGTGCCAGCAACCGGGACAGAAGAAACACCATATATTTT
CDR3aa: CASNRDRRNTIYF

j_gene: TRBJ1-1
abundance: NA
len: 14
v_gene: TRBV6-5
d_gene: NA
CDR3nt: TGTGCCAGCAGTTACGAAACAGGGAACACTGAAGCTTTCTTT
CDR3aa: CASSYETGNTEAFF

j_gene: TRBJ2-7
abundance: NA
len: 15
v_gene: TRBV5-4
d_gene: NA
CDR3nt: TGTGCCAGCAGCCTCGGACCCGGGGGTTCCTACGAGCAGTACTTC
CDR3aa: CASSLGPGGSYEQYF

j_gene: TRBJ2-7
abundance: NA
len: 11
v_gene: TRBV19
d_gene: TRBD2
CDR3nt: TGTGCCAGTGGGGGGGGTGACGAGCAGTACTTC
CDR3aa: CASGGGDEQYF

j_gene: TRBJ2-3
abundance: NA
len: 15
v_gene: TRBV27
d_gene: TRBD2
CDR3nt: TGTGCCAGCAGGCTAGCGGGAGTGGGTATAGATACGCAGTATTTT
CDR3aa: CASRLAGVGIDTQYF

j_gene: TRBJ2-7
abundance: NA
len: 12
v_gene: TRBV19
d_gene: TRBD2
CDR3nt: TGTGCCAGTACCGGGGGGGGACGCGAGCAGTACTTC
CDR3aa: CASTGGGREQYF

j_gene: TRBJ1-6
abundance: NA
len: 14
v_gene: TRBV5-1
d_gene: NA
CDR3nt: TGCGCCAGCAGGTCCCGTACTCGGGATTCACCCCTCCACTTT
CDR3aa: CASRSRTRDSPLHF

j_gene: TRBJ2-2
abundance: NA
len: 18
v_gene: TRBV5-5
d_gene: TRBD2
CDR3nt: TGTGCCAGCAGCCCATTCTCACGGAGCGGGAGACAAACCGGGGAGCTGTTTTTT
CDR3aa: CASSPFSRSGRQTGELFF

j_gene: TRBJ1-6
abundance: NA
len: 16
v_gene: TRBV7-8
d_gene: TRBD1
CDR3nt: TGTGCCAGCAGCTTAGCTAGGGACAGTTATAATTCACCCCTCCACTTT
CDR3aa: CASSLARDSYNSPLHF